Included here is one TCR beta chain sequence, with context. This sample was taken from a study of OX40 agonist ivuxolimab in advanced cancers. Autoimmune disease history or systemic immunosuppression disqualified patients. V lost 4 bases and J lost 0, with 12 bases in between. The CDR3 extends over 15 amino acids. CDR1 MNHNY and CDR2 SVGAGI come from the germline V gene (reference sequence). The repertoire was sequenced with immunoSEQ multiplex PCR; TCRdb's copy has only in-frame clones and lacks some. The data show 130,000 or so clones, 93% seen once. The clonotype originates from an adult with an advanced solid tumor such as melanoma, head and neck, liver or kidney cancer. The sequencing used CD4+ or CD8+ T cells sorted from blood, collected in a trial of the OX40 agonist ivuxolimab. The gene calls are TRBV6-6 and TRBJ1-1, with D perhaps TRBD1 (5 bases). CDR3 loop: CASSFGGTLNTEAFF. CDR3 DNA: TGTGCCAGCAGTTTTGGAGGGACCTTGAACACTGAAGCTTTCTTT.